The 4 T cell receptor beta chains below all came from one sample that was sequenced in a study of glioma-infiltrating T cells after dendritic cell vaccination. Regarding time point: after dendritic cell vaccination, including at tumor progression/relapse. TCRdb's copy holds only in-frame clones and misses some; the assay was immunoSEQ multiplex PCR. The table lists more than 95,000 clones, nearly 90% of them singletons, with 2.5% to 3.5% in the top ten. Source: blood, taken after dendritic cell vaccination. The receptor source for this set is a human donor with glioblastoma.

The chain combines TRBV6-5 with TRBJ1-2; 8 bases fit TRBD1. CDR1 and CDR2 (germline): MNHEY, SVGAGI. There are 15 residues in the CDR3. The junction had 6 bases not matched to a gene; V was cut back by 6 bases and J by 0 bases. The CDR3, as DNA: TGTGCCAGCAGCCGACAGGGGCCCTCTAACTATGGCTACACCTTC. Protein sequence: CASSRQGPSNYGYTF.

This clone came up once. The chain joins TRBV10-3 to TRBJ2-7; a weak D match, TRBD2 (5 bases). V lost 3 bases, J lost 4 bases, and 16 bases lay in between. Looked up from germline, CDR1 is ENHRY and CDR2 is SYGVKD. This CDR3 spans 15 amino acids. The CDR3 DNA is TGTGCCATCAGTGAAGGAGAGGGAAGGGTATACGAGCAGTACTTC. This encodes CAISEGEGRVYEQYF.

CDR3 sequence: CASGLASGTDTQYF. In DNA form, the CDR3 reads TGTGCTAGTGGTTTGGCCAGCGGGACAGATACGCAGTATTTT. The chain recombines TRBV12-5 with TRBJ2-3; perhaps TRBD2 as D (6 bases). This CDR3 region has 14 residues. Germline V gene sequence: CDR1 LGHNT, CDR2 FRNRAP. Trimming cost V 1 base and J 3 bases, with 8 bases left between them.

V usage is TRBV18 and J usage is TRBJ1-4, with TRBD1 matching 7 bases. Germline V gene data show CDR1 as KGHSH and CDR2 as LQKENI. V gave up 3 bases and J gave up 8 bases; unmatched junction bases: 3. CDR3 length equals 13 residues. CDR3 in DNA: TGTGCCAGCTCACCGGGACAGAACGAAAAACTGTTTTTT. It specifies CASSPGQNEKLFF.